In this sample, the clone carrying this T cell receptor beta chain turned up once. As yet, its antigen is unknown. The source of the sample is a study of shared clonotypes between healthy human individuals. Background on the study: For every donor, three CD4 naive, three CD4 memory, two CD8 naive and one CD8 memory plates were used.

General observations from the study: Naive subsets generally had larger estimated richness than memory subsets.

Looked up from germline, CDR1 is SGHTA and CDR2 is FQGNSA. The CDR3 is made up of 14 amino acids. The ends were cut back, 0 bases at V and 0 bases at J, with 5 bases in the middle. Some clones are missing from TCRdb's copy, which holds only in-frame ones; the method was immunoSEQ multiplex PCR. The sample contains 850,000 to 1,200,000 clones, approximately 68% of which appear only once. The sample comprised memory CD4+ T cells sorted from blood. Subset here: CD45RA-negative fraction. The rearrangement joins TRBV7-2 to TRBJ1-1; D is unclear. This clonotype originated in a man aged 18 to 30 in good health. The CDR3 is CASSLAQVNTEAFF. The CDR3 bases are TGTGCCAGCAGCTTAGCCCAAGTGAACACTGAAGCTTTCTTT.